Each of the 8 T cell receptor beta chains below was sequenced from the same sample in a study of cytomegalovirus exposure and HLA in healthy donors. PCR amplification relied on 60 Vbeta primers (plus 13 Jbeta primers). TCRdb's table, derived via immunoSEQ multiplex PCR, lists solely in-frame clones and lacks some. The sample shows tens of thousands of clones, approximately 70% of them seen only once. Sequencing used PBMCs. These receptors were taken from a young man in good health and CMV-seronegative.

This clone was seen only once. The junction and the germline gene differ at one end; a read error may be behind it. The CDR3: CASSEWTGTQYF. As DNA, the CDR3 is TGTGCCAGCAGTGAATGGACAGGTACGCAGTATTTT. The chain combines TRBV25-1 with TRBJ2-3; TRBD1 matches at 7 bases. CDR1 MGHDK and CDR2 SYGVNS come from the germline V gene. The CDR3 totals 12 residues.

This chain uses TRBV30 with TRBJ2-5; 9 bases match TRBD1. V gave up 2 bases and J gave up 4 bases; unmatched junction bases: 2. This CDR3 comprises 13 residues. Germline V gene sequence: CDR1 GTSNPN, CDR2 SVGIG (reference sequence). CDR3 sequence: CAWSNRGRETQYF. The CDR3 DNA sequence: TGTGCCTGGAGTAACAGGGGGCGAGAGACCCAGTACTTC. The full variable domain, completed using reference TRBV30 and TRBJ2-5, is SQTIHQWPATLVQPVGSPLSLECTVEGTSNPNLYWYRQAAGRGLQLLFYSVGIGQISSEVPQNLSASRPQDRQFILSSKKLLLSDSGFYLCAWSNRGRETQYFGPGTRLLVL.

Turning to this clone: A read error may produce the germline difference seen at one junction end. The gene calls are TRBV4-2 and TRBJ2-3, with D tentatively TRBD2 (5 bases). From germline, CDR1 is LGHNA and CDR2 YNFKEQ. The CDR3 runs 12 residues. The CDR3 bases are TGTGCCAGCAGCCCTAGCACATATACGCAGTATTTT. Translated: CASSPSTYTQYF.

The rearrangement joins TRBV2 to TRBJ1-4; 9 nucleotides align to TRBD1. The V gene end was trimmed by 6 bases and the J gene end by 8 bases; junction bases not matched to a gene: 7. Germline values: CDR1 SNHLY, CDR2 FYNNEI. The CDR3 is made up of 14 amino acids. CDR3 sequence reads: CASRAQGAGEKLFF. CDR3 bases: TGTGCCAGCAGAGCACAGGGGGCTGGAGAAAAACTGTTTTTT.

CDR3: CASSEYTGIDYGYTF. The CDR3 DNA reads as TGTGCCAGCAGTGAATACACAGGGATAGACTATGGCTACACCTTC. The chain recombines TRBV25-1 with TRBJ1-2; tentatively, D is TRBD1 (6 bases). The germline CDR1 and CDR2 sequences are MGHDK and SYGVNS. CDR3 length: 15 residues. The germline V and J ends were trimmed by 0 bases and 3 bases, with 11 bases remaining between them.

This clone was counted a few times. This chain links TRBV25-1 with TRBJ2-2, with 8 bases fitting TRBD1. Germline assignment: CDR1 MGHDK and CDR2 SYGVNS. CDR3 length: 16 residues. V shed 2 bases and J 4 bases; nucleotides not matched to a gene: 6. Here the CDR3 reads CASSEGPGGPTGELFF. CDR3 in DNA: TGTGCCAGCAGTGAAGGGCCAGGGGGCCCCACCGGGGAGCTGTTTTTT.

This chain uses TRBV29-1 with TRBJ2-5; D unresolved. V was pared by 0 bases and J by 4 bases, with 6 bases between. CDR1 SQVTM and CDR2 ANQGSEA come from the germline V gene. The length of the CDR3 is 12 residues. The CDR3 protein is CSVEERRETQYF. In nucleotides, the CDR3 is TGCAGCGTTGAAGAACGGAGAGAGACCCAGTACTTC. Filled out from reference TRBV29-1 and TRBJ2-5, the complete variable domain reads SAVISQKPSRDICQRGTSLTIQCQVDSQVTMMFWYRQQPGQSLTLIATANQGSEATYESGFVIDKFPISRPNLTFSTLTVSNMSPEDSSIYLCSVEERRETQYFGPGTRLLVL.

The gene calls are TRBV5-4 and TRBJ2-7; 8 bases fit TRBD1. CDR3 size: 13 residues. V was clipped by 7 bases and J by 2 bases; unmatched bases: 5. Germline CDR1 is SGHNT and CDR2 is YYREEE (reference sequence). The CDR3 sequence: CASGSTGAYEQYF. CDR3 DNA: TGTGCCAGCGGATCGACAGGGGCCTACGAGCAGTACTTC.